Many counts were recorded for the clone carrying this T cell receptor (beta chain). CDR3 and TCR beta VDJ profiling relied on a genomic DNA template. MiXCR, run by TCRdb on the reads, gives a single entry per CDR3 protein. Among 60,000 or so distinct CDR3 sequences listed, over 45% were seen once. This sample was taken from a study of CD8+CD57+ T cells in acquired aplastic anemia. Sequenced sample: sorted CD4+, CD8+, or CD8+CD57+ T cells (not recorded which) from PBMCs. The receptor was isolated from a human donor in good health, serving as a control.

The CDR3 nucleotides read TGTGCCAGCCGGAGGAGCTCCTATAATTCACCCCTCCACTTT. It codes for CASRRSSYNSPLHF. The chain carries TRBV6-1 and TRBJ1-6; no clear D. This CDR3 contains 14 residues. V was cut by 8 bases and J by 0 bases, with 8 bases left in between. From germline, CDR1 is MNHNS and CDR2 SASEGT.